This TCR beta chain was observed in a study of T-cell memory formation after mild COVID-19. Study-level information: TCR clusters largely stayed donor specific. Regarding the study as a whole: The study found contracting CD4+ clones mainly in CM and EM and contracting CD8+ clones in EMRA. Contracting clones from day 15 to 85 had balanced CD4/CD8; later expanders favoured CD4+.

It was 5'RACE with constant-segment primers that produced the TCR alpha and TCR beta cDNA libraries, which carried sample barcodes and UMIs. TCRdb redid the calling of the 5' RACE reads with MiXCR, one entry per CDR3 protein. The sample has about 390,000 distinct CDR3 sequences; about 15% are singletons. This clonotype was recorded a few times. Antigen specificity is unknown. Germline V gene lookup returns CDR1 MNHEY and CDR2 SMNVEV (reference sequence). V shed 0 bases and J 4 bases; nucleotides not matched to a gene: 6. This CDR3 comprises 16 residues. The chain is built from TRBV27 and TRBJ2-3; 8 nucleotides line up with TRBD1. The receptor comes from a young man who had mild COVID-19 (a few samples of this study predate the infection). Cell type and time point are not known. Sequenced input: PBMCs or a T cell subset sorted from them (not recorded which). The CDR3, as DNA: TGTGCCAGCAGTTTATCCGGGCAGGGGGCTTCAGATACGCAGTATTTT. It yields the protein CASSLSGQGASDTQYF.